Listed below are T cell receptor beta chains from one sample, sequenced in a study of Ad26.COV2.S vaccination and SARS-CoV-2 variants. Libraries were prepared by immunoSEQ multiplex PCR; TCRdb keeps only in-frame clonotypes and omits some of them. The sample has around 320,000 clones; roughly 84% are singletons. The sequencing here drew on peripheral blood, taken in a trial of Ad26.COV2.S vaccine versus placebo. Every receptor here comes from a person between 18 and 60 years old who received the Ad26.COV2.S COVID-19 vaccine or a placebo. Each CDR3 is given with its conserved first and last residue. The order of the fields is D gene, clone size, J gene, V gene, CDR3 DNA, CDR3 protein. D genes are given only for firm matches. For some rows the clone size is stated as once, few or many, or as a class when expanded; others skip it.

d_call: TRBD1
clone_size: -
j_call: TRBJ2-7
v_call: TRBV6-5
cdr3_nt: TGTGCCAGCAGTTACGTACAGGGGGCCGCCTACGAGCAGTACTTC
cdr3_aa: CASSYVQGAAYEQYF

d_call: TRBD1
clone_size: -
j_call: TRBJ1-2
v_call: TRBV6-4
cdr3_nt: TGTGCCAGCAGTGAAGGACAGGGGTCCGATGGCTACACCTTC
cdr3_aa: CASSEGQGSDGYTF

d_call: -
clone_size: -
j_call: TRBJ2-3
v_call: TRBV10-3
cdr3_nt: TGTGCCATCAGTGAGTCGGCGGATACGCAGTATTTT
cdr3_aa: CAISESADTQYF

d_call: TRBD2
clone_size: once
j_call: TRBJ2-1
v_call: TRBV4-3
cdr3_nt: TGCGCCAGCAGCCAAGATTCGGGTCTAGCGGGGGGGCCTCTATTCAATGAGCAGTTCTTC
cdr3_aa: CASSQDSGLAGGPLFNEQFF

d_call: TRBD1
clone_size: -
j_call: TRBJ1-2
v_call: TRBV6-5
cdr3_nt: TGTGCCGGATGGGACAGAGCCAATAGTGGCTACACCTTC
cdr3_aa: CAGWDRANSGYTF

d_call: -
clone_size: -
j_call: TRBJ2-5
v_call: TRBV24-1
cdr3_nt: TGTGCCACCAGTGCCTACGGCGAAGAGACCCAGTACTTC
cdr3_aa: CATSAYGEETQYF

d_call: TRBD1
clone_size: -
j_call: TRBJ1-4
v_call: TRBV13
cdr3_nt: TGTGCCAGCAGTCTTGGACAGGGCGGGAGTGAAAAACTGTTTTTT
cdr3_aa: CASSLGQGGSEKLFF

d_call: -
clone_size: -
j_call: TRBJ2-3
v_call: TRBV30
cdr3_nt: TGTGCCTGTAATCAGGGGACAGATACGCAGTATTTT
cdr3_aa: CACNQGTDTQYF

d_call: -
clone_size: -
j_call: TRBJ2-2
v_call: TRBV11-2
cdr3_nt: TGTGCCAGCAGCTCGCCCAGGGGATTGGGCACCGGGGAGCTGTTTTTT
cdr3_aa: CASSSPRGLGTGELFF

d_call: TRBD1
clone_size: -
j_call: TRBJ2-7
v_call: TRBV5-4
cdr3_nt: TGTGCCAGCAGCACCCGGACAGGATTCGAGCAGTACTTC
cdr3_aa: CASSTRTGFEQYF

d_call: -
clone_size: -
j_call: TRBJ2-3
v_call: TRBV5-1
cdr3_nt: TGCGCCAGCAGCCCTACCCCAGAGGCGCAGTATTTT
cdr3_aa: CASSPTPEAQYF

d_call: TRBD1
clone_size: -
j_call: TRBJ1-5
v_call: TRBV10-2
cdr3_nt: TGCGCCAGCACCACCGGCCGGGACAGGGGCCCCAATCAGCCCCAGCATTTT
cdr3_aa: CASTTGRDRGPNQPQHF

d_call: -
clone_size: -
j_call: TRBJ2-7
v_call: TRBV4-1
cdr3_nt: TGCGCCAGCAGCCAAGAAATTGGGTTTTACTACGAGCAGTACTTC
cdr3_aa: CASSQEIGFYYEQYF

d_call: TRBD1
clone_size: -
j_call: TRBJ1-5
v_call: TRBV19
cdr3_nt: TGTGCCACCGCTTCGGGGACAGGAACCAATCAGCCCCAGCATTTT
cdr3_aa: CATASGTGTNQPQHF

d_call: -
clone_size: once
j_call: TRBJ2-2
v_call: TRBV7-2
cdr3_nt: TGTGCCAGCAGCCCCGGAGTGGGGGAGCTGTTTTTT
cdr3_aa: CASSPGVGELFF

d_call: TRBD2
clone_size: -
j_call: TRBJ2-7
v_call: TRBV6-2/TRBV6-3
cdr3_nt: TGTGCCAGCAGTTATGGTGGCGGGGGGGCTGGAGAGCAGTACTTC
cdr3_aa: CASSYGGGGAGEQYF

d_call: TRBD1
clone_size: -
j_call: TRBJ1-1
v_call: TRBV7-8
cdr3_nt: TGTGCCAGCAGCGGACAGGGTGTGGCAACTGAAGCTTTCTTT
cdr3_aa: CASSGQGVATEAFF

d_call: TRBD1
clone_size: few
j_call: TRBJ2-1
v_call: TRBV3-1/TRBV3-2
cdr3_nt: TGTGCCAGCAGCCATGCCGGACAGGGGTTGATACAGTTCTTC
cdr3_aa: CASSHAGQGLIQFF

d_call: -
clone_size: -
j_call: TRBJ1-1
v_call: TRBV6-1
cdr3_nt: TGTGCCACCAAGCCGGGACAGAACACTGAAGCTTTCTTT
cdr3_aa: CATKPGQNTEAFF

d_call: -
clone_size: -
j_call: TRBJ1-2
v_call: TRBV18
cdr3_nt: TGTGCCAGCTCACCCACTCTGGGCGACTCCTACGGCTACACCTTC
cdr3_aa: CASSPTLGDSYGYTF

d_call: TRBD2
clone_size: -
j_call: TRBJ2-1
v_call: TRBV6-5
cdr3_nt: TGTGCCAGCAGTTACTCGAAGAGCGGGAGCTATGAGCAGTTCTTC
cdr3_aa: CASSYSKSGSYEQFF

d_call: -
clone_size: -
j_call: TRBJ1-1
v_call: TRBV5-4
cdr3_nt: TGTGCCAGCAGCCTGGGAGGGGCGAAGAACACTGAAGCTTTCTTT
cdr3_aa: CASSLGGAKNTEAFF

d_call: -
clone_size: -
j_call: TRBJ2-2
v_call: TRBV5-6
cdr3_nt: TGTGCCAGCAGCTCCAGAGGGGAGCTGTTTTTT
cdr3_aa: CASSSRGELFF

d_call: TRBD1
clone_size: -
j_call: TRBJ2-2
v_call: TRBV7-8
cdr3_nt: TGTGCCAGCAGCTTAGTTCCAGGGGGCACCGGGGAGCTGTTTTTT
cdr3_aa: CASSLVPGGTGELFF

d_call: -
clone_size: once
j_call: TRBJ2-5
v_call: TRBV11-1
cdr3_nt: TGTGCCAGCAGCTTAGCCGGAGAGACCCAGTACTTC
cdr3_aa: CASSLAGETQYF

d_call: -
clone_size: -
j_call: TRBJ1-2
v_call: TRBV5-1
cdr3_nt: TGCGCCAGCAGCCCCAGGAGTGGTGATGGCTACACCTTC
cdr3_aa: CASSPRSGDGYTF

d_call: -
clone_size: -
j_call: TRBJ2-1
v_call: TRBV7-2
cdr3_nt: TGTGCCAGCAGCTTAGCGCTTGGGGTCTGGGGCAATGAGCAGTTCTTC
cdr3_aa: CASSLALGVWGNEQFF

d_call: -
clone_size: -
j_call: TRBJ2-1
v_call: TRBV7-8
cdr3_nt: TGTGCCAGCACCCGCCAAAGGGTCCGATCCTACAATGAGCAGTTCTTC
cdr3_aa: CASTRQRVRSYNEQFF

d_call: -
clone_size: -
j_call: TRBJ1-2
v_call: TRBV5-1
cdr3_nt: TGCGCCAGCAGCTCCTCCCGCCCCCGTAGCTACACCTTC
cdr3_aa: CASSSSRPRSYTF

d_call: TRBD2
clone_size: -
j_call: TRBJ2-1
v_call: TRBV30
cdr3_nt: TGTGCCTGGAGTTCCGGGGGGGATGGCTCCGAGCAGTTCTTC
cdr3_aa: CAWSSGGDGSEQFF

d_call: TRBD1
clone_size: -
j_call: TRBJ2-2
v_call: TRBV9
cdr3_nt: TGTGCCAGCAGCCCGTGGACAGGGGGCCCCACCGGGGAGCTGTTTTTT
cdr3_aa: CASSPWTGGPTGELFF

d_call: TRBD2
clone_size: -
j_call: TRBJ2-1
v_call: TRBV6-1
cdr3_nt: TGTGCCAGCAGTGAACTACTAGCGGGGGGCCACAATGAGCAGTTCTTC
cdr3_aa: CASSELLAGGHNEQFF

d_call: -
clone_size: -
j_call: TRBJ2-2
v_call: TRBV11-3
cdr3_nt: TGTGCCAGCAGCTTCGCTTCGTTAAGGAACACCGGGGAGCTGTTTTTT
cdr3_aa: CASSFASLRNTGELFF

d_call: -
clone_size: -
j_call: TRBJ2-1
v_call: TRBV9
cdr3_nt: TGTGCCAGCAGCACCACAACCACCCCCGGGATTGAGCAGTTCTTC
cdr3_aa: CASSTTTTPGIEQFF

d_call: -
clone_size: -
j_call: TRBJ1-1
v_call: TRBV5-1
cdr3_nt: TGCGCCAGCAGCTTGGTGGGGACCTCGGGTGAAGCTTTCTTT
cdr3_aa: CASSLVGTSGEAFF

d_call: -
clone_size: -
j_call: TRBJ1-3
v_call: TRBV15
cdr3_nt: TGTGCCACCAGCAGACCTGTTGGAGCCGGAAACACCATATATTTT
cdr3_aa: CATSRPVGAGNTIYF

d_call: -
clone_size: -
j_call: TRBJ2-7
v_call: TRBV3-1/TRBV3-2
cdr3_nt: TGTGCCAGCAGCCAAGATGAACTAGCCCTAACCTACGAGCAGTACTTC
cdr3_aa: CASSQDELALTYEQYF

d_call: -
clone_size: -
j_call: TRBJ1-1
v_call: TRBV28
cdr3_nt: TGTGCCAGCAGTTTCCCACCTAAGCACGCTGCTTTCTTT
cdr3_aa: CASSFPPKHAAFF

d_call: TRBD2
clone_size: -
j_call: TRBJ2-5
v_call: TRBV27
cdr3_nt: TGTGCCAGCAGGGGACTAGCGGGGGTAGGCGGGGAGACCCAGTACTTC
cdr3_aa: CASRGLAGVGGETQYF

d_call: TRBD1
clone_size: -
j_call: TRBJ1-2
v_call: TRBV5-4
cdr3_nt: TGTGCCAGCAGCTCTTACGGACAGGGTCCCATCTATGGCTACACCTTC
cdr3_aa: CASSSYGQGPIYGYTF

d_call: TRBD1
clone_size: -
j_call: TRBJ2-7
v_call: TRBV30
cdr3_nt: TGTGCCTGGACCAAACTCGGGACAGTGGCCTACGAGCAGTACTTC
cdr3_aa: CAWTKLGTVAYEQYF